Shown below are 13 T cell receptor beta chains from a single sample sequenced in a study of blood T cell repertoires in COVID-19. Measured with immunoSEQ multiplex PCR; TCRdb has only the in-frame clones, and not every one. The profile shows hundreds of thousands of clones, about 87% of them singletons. The sequenced material came from PBMCs or T cells enriched from blood (not recorded which). These receptors all stem from a woman between 45 and 65 years old who had recovered from COVID-19.

The V gene is TRBV29-1, the J gene TRBJ2-6; D gene unclear. The germline V gene has CDR1 SQVTM and CDR2 ANQGSEA. Trimming took off 3 bases at V and 12 bases at J, with 12 bases between the two ends. The CDR3 is 12 residues long. CDR3 region: CSVEFVGSVLTF. The CDR3 coding sequence is TGCAGCGTTGAGTTCGTCGGTAGCGTCCTGACTTTC. The entire variable domain, with the rest obtained from reference TRBV29-1 and TRBJ2-6, is as follows: SAVISQKPSRDICQRGTSLTIQCQVDSQVTMMFWYRQQPGQSLTLIATANQGSEATYESGFVIDKFPISRPNLTFSTLTVSNMSPEDSSIYLCSVEFVGSVLTFGAGSRLTVL.

The V gene is TRBV9, the J gene TRBJ1-5; D is possibly TRBD1 (5 bases). V lost 0 bases and J lost 5, with 12 bases in between. This CDR3 spans 15 amino acids. Germline CDR1 reads SGDLS; CDR2 reads YYNGEE. In DNA form, the CDR3 reads TGTGCCAGCAGCGTAGGGACGGCCAGGGATCAGCCCCAGCATTTT. The encoded protein is CASSVGTARDQPQHF.

The CDR3 spells CASSQEARVGHQPQHF. CDR3 nucleotides: TGCGCCAGCAGCCAAGAGGCCAGGGTCGGACATCAGCCCCAGCATTTT. The gene calls are TRBV4-3 and TRBJ1-5; maybe TRBD1 (5 bases). CDR3 length: 16 amino acids. CDR1 and CDR2 (germline): LGHNA, YSLEER. V was pared by 0 bases and J by 5 bases, with 14 bases between.

This clone was seen just once. The chain couples TRBV14 to TRBJ1-6; D uncertain. V was clipped by 2 bases and J by 10 bases, with 18 bases between them. CDR3 size: 16 residues. Germline CDR1 SGHDN, CDR2 FVKESK. The CDR3 loop is CASSQTLPREGSPLHF. Here the CDR3 DNA reads TGTGCCAGCAGCCAAACACTCCCGAGGGAGGGATCACCCCTCCACTTT.

CDR3 nucleotides: TGCGCCAGCAGCCAAGGTCGGCAGGGCACCTACGAGCAGTACTTC. It encodes CASSQGRQGTYEQYF. This sequence joins TRBV4-1 and TRBJ2-7, with a possible D match to TRBD1 (5 bases). The CDR3 length is 15 residues. Germline V CDR1 and CDR2: MGHRA, YSYEKL. V lost 1 base and J 2 bases, leaving 12 bases between the germline ends.

The chain uses TRBV28 and TRBJ1-6; D is perhaps TRBD1 (5 bases). V was pared by 6 bases and J by 7 bases, with 16 bases between. The V gene's germline CDR1 is MDHEN and CDR2 SYDVKM. The CDR3 has 15 amino acids. The CDR3 nucleotides read TGTGCCAGCAGGGCCTTGTGGGGGGGGAATTCACCCCTCCACTTT. Translated, it gives CASRALWGGNSPLHF.

V and J are TRBV27 and TRBJ2-7; unclear D gene. Germline CDR1 and CDR2: MNHEY and SMNVEV (reference sequence). The CDR3 is 13 amino acids. Trimming cost V 0 bases and J 5 bases, with 8 bases left between them. In DNA form, the CDR3 reads TGTGCCAGCAGTTTATCCCCTAGGAACGAGCAGTACTTC. This sequence encodes CASSLSPRNEQYF.

The V gene is TRBV27, the J gene TRBJ2-7; 7 bases are a match to TRBD1. Unmatched junction bases numbered 5, after V lost 6 bases and J lost 0 bases. The germline V gene encodes CDR1 MNHEY and CDR2 SMNVEV (reference sequence). CDR3 length: 14 amino acids. The CDR3 sequence: CASRTRDSSYEQYF. The CDR3 nucleotides are TGTGCCAGCAGGACCCGGGACAGCTCCTACGAGCAGTACTTC.

The V call is TRBV10-1, the J call TRBJ1-2; 7 bases fit TRBD1. Losses at the gene ends were 2 bases for V and 12 bases for J; bases not matched to a gene: 6. The CDR3 sequence is 12 residues long. The germline V gene encodes CDR1 WNHNN and CDR2 SYGVQD (reference sequence). DNA for the CDR3: TGCGCCAGCAGTGAGGACAGGGTGGCACACACCTTC. Translated, it gives CASSEDRVAHTF.

This clone was observed a single time. This chain joins TRBV7-9 and TRBJ2-1; the D gene is possibly TRBD2 (6 bases). Germline CDR1 reads SEHNR; CDR2 reads FQNEAQ (reference sequence). V lost 7 bases, J lost 7 bases, and 14 bases lay in between. The CDR3 sequence is 13 residues long. The CDR3 bases are TGTGCCAGCACCCCCCTTGGGGGGAATGAGCAGTTCTTC. This translates into CASTPLGGNEQFF.

The chain employs TRBV19 and TRBJ1-5; 7 bases agree with TRBD1. The CDR3 spans 13 residues. V was pared by 3 bases and J by 5 bases, with 1 base of the junction left unmatched. Germline loops: CDR1 LNHDA, CDR2 SQIVND (reference sequence). The CDR3 coding sequence is TGTGCCAGTAGTATCGACAGGGATCAGCCCCAGCATTTT. Translating it yields CASSIDRDQPQHF.

The rearrangement links TRBV3-1 (or the pseudogene TRBV3-2) to TRBJ2-1, with 12 bases matching TRBD2. Germline V gene lookup returns CDR1 LGHDT and CDR2 YNNKEL (reference sequence). Unmatched junction bases numbered 5, after V lost 5 bases and J lost 6 bases. The CDR3 runs to 15 residues. CDR3 protein: CASSVLAGGTNEQFF. CDR3 nucleotide sequence: TGTGCCAGCAGCGTACTAGCGGGGGGAACCAATGAGCAGTTCTTC.

This sequence joins TRBV5-4 and TRBJ2-1; no firm D call. The V end lost 0 bases, the J end lost 4 bases, and 11 bases lay between the germline ends. This CDR3 is built from 15 residues. Looked up from germline, CDR1 is SGHNT and CDR2 is YYREEE (reference sequence). In DNA form, the CDR3 reads TGTGCCAGCAGCTTGGGGGCAGGTGATTACAATGAGCAGTTCTTC. It codes for CASSLGAGDYNEQFF.